Following are 27 T cell receptor beta chains from one sample sequenced in a study of cytomegalovirus exposure and HLA in healthy donors. The PCR made use of 60 Vbeta and 13 Jbeta primers. Profiling relied on immunoSEQ multiplex PCR, and the TCRdb table lists in-frame clones only, not all of them. The sample contains approximately 110,000 clones, roughly 71% of which appear only once. The sequenced sample was PBMCs. The receptors come from a man between 40 and 49 years old in good health and CMV-seropositive.

V is TRBV7-8 and J is TRBJ2-7, with TRBD2 matching 14 bases. Trimming at V came to 5 bases and at J to 0 bases, leaving 3 bases not matched to a gene. CDR1 and CDR2 from the germline V gene are SGHVS and FQNEAQ. The CDR3 has 16 amino acids. The CDR3 here is CASSPGTSGSSYEQYV. The CDR3 DNA is TGTGCCAGCAGCCCCGGGACTAGCGGGAGCTCCTACGAGCAGTACGTC.

The V gene is TRBV28, the J gene TRBJ2-1; D unclear. The CDR3 spans 14 residues. CDR1 and CDR2 from the germline V gene are MDHEN and SYDVKM. Trimming cost V 3 bases and J 1 base, with 7 bases left between them. The CDR3 spells CASSFQESYNEQFF. CDR3 DNA sequence: TGTGCCAGCAGTTTCCAGGAATCCTACAATGAGCAGTTCTTC.

The chain has TRBV4-1 and TRBJ1-3; tentative D call: TRBD1 (5 bases). This CDR3 has 14 amino acids. Per germline, CDR1 MGHRA and CDR2 YSYEKL. V lost 5 bases, J lost 0 bases, and 8 bases lay in between. CDR3 coding DNA: TGCGCCAGCAGCTTCGACAGCTCTGGAAACACCATATATTTT. Protein sequence: CASSFDSSGNTIYF.

This chain uses TRBV19 with TRBJ2-6; unclear D gene. This CDR3 spans 16 amino acids. Germline CDR1 and CDR2: LNHDA and SQIVND (reference sequence). Deletions cut 7 bases from V and 0 bases from J, with 13 bases between. The CDR3 sequence is CASMVASSSGANVLTF. For the CDR3, the DNA is TGTGCCAGTATGGTAGCAAGCTCCTCTGGGGCCAACGTCCTGACTTTC.

The chain joins TRBV2 to TRBJ2-7; no clear D. The length of the CDR3 is 10 residues. The germline CDR1 and CDR2 sequences are SNHLY and FYNNEI. V lost 6 bases, J lost 2 bases, and 2 bases lay in between. CDR3: CASSAYEQYF. For the CDR3, the DNA is TGTGCCAGCAGCGCCTACGAGCAGTACTTC. Supplemented by reference TRBV2 and TRBJ2-7, the full variable domain reads EPEVTQTPSHQVTQMGQEVILRCVPISNHLYFYWYRQILGQKVEFLVSFYNNEISEKSEIFDDQFSVERPDGSNFTLKIRSTKLEDSAMYFCASSAYEQYFGPGTRLTVT.

The rearrangement joins TRBV18 to TRBJ2-7; 8 bases are a match to TRBD1. The germline V gene encodes CDR1 KGHSH and CDR2 LQKENI. The V and J ends lost 2 bases and 4 bases, in that order; junction bases with no gene match: 4. This CDR3 contains 14 residues. The CDR3 sequence: CASSPSGGGYEQYF. The CDR3 nucleotides are TGTGCCAGCTCACCATCAGGGGGCGGGTACGAGCAGTACTTC.

The rearrangement links TRBV4-1 to TRBJ1-5, with no clear D. The CDR3 extends over 15 amino acids. V was clipped by 2 bases and J by 2 bases, with 10 bases between them. The germline V gene has CDR1 MGHRA and CDR2 YSYEKL. CDR3 bases: TGCGCCAGCAGCCAATTTGAGGGAGGCAATCAGCCCCAGCATTTT. This gives the protein CASSQFEGGNQPQHF.

The rearrangement links TRBV11-3 to TRBJ1-1, with D maybe TRBD1 (6 bases). Germline values: CDR1 SGHNT, CDR2 YENEEA. V dropped 5 bases and J dropped 5 bases, with 18 bases sitting between them. The CDR3 is 15 residues long. As DNA, the CDR3 is TGTGCCAGCAGCCGGTCCTCGGGGGGCGGAACTGAAGCTTTCTTT. Its translation: CASSRSSGGGTEAFF.

CDR3 DNA: TGTGCCAGCAAGAATTTGGGACTAGGTGGGAGTGAGCAGTTCTTC. It codes for CASKNLGLGGSEQFF. The rearrangement joins TRBV6-5 to TRBJ2-1, with 8 nucleotides matching TRBD2. The CDR3 runs 15 residues. CDR1 is MNHEY and CDR2 is SVGAGI in the germline V gene. The junction had 14 bases not matched to a gene; V was cut back by 7 bases and J by 9 bases.

Regarding this clone: No conserved phenylalanine or tryptophan is present at the end of the CDR3, so a read error is the likely explanation. The DNA is left out, because the CDR3 cannot be placed on it with certainty; the CDR3 is given as TCRdb lists it. The V call is TRBV2, the J call TRBJ2-7; the listed D gene, TRBD2, was not tested against the DNA. From its first to its last residue, the CDR3 has 12 amino acids. CDR1 and CDR2 (germline): SNHLY, FYNNEI. CDR3 protein: CASSRLAGLSGL.

The chain employs TRBV9 and TRBJ2-3; TRBD2 aligns across 14 bases. The CDR3 sequence is 18 residues long. V trimming: 3 bases; J trimming: 3 bases; junction bases outside the gene matches: 9. CDR1 and CDR2 (germline): SGDLS, YYNGEE. The DNA of the CDR3 is TGTGCCAGCAGCGCCCCCGGGACTAGCGGGAGAGTGACAGATACGCAGTATTTT. It is translated as CASSAPGTSGRVTDTQYF.

As to this clone: The sample holds other DNA sequences that translate to the same CDR3. The V and J genes are TRBV28 and TRBJ1-1; D is perhaps TRBD1 (6 bases). Germline assignment: CDR1 MDHEN and CDR2 SYDVKM. The CDR3 contains 13 residues. Trimming took 4 bases from V and 3 from J, leaving 9 bases between them. The CDR3 DNA sequence: TGTGCCAGCAGTTCGACAGGAGACACTGAAGCTTTCTTT. Its protein is CASSSTGDTEAFF.

The CDR3 DNA reads TGTGCCAGCAGTCCGGCGGGGACAGGGGGCGGCTACACCTTC. It yields the protein CASSPAGTGGGYTF. V gene TRBV6-6 combines with J gene TRBJ1-2, with TRBD1 matching 12 bases. The germline CDR1 and CDR2 sequences are MNHNY and SVGAGI (reference sequence). CDR3 length: 14 residues. With V trimmed by 5 bases and J by 8 bases, 6 bases remained unmatched.

The V call is TRBV7-9, the J call TRBJ1-1, with no clear D. CDR3 length: 15 amino acids. Trimming took off 5 bases at V and 1 base at J, with 14 bases between the two ends. Germline V lookup: CDR1 SEHNR, CDR2 FQNEAQ (reference sequence). CDR3 loop: CASSPDMGANTEAFF. DNA for the CDR3: TGTGCCAGCAGCCCCGACATGGGAGCGAACACTGAAGCTTTCTTT.

This clone has just a few counts. The CDR3 protein is CASSRGVDTDTQYF. DNA of the CDR3: TGTGCCAGCAGCCGGGGGGTGGACACAGATACGCAGTATTTT. The chain links TRBV5-4 to TRBJ2-3, with 7 positions matching TRBD2. Trimming removed 4 bases from V and 2 bases from J; junction bases left unmatched: 4. The CDR3 spans 14 residues. Germline V lookup: CDR1 SGHNT, CDR2 YYREEE (reference sequence).

In its sample, this clone was seen a few times. The chain couples TRBV9 to TRBJ2-1, with 12 bases fitting TRBD2. Germline loops: CDR1 SGDLS, CDR2 YYNGEE. With V trimmed by 1 base and J by 8 bases, 4 bases remained unmatched. This CDR3 region has 15 residues. CDR3 in amino acids: CASSVRLAGAYEQFF. The CDR3 DNA is TGTGCCAGCAGCGTAAGACTAGCGGGGGCGTATGAGCAGTTCTTC. Together with reference TRBV9 and TRBJ2-1, the CDR3 gives the full variable domain: DSGVTQTPKHLITATGQRVTLRCSPRSGDLSVYWYQQSLDQGLQFLIQYYNGEERAKGNILERFSAQQFPDLHSELNLSSLELGDSALYFCASSVRLAGAYEQFFGPGTRLTVL.

V usage is TRBV5-1 and J usage is TRBJ1-1; D is possibly TRBD1 (6 bases). The length of the CDR3 is 16 residues. CDR1 is SGHRS, CDR2 YFSETQ, per germline. Trimming took off 0 bases at V and 4 bases at J, with 16 bases between the two ends. This chain's CDR3 is CASSLDGGATGTEAFF. The CDR3, as DNA: TGCGCCAGCAGCTTGGATGGGGGCGCGACTGGCACTGAAGCTTTCTTT. The full variable domain, rest sourced from reference TRBV5-1 and TRBJ1-1, is KAGVTQTPRYLIKTRGQQVTLSCSPISGHRSVSWYQQTPGQGLQFLFEYFSETQRNKGNFPGRFSGRQFSNSRSEMNVSTLELGDSALYLCASSLDGGATGTEAFFGQGTRLTVV.

The chain has TRBV21-1 and TRBJ1-1; the table calls TRBD1, which could not be checked here. TRBV21-1 is reported as a pseudogene. CDR3 length equals 15 residues. CDR3 amino acids: CASSLSTVLNTEAFF. The CDR3 DNA follows: TGTGCCAGCAGCCTTTCGACAGTTCTGAACACTGAAGCTTTCTTT.

A few counts support this clone. The chain employs TRBV2 and TRBJ2-2; 11 positions agree with TRBD2. V gave up 3 bases and J gave up 7 bases; unmatched junction bases: 13. The CDR3 extends over 18 amino acids. Germline V gene sequence: CDR1 SNHLY, CDR2 FYNNEI. Here the CDR3 reads CASSDRGLAVPRIGELFF. DNA of the CDR3: TGTGCCAGCAGTGATCGGGGACTAGCGGTTCCCCGGATCGGGGAGCTGTTTTTT.

Note on this clone: An end of the junction differs from the germline gene, which may be a read error. V and J are TRBV27 and TRBJ2-5; 7 bases are shared with TRBD1. CDR1 MNHEY and CDR2 SMNVEV come from the germline V gene (reference sequence). The CDR3 extends over 15 amino acids. CDR3 sequence: CAGSLTGTDLETQYF. DNA of the CDR3: TGTGCCGGCAGTTTAACCGGGACAGATCTCGAGACCCAGTACTTC.

V usage is TRBV7-3 and J usage is TRBJ2-1; 7 bases are shared with TRBD2. Per the germline V gene, CDR1 is SGHTA and CDR2 is FQGTGA. The CDR3 contains 14 residues. Germline trimming cut 5 bases from V and 5 bases from J; bases unmatched to any gene: 6. DNA for the CDR3: TGTGCCAGCAGCCCGGCGGGGGTTGACAATGAGCAGTTCTTC. As protein: CASSPAGVDNEQFF.

This rearrangement joins TRBV11-2 to TRBJ1-5; 12 nucleotides match TRBD1. After removal of 4 bases from V and 1 base from J, the junction contained 11 bases not matched to a gene. The CDR3 consists of 19 residues. The germline V gene has CDR1 SGHAT and CDR2 FQNNGV. CDR3 nucleotides: TGTGCCAGCAGCTCCGTCCGGGACAGGGGGCGTACAAGCAATCAGCCCCAGCATTTT. Its protein product is CASSSVRDRGRTSNQPQHF.

The J gene is TRBJ1-1, the V gene TRBV27, with TRBD1 identical over 8 bases. The CDR3 totals 17 residues. Per germline, CDR1 MNHEY and CDR2 SMNVEV (reference sequence). After removal of 4 bases from V and 3 bases from J, the junction contained 13 bases not matched to a gene. The CDR3 bases are TGTGCCAGCAGTTCCCACGGACAGGGAAATTTTGACACTGAAGCTTTCTTT. Translating it yields CASSSHGQGNFDTEAFF.

J is TRBJ1-2 and V is TRBV7-9; D possibly corresponds to TRBD1 (5 bases). The V and J ends lost 1 base and 9 bases respectively, with 12 bases between them. In germline, CDR1 is SEHNR, CDR2 FQNEAQ (reference sequence). The CDR3 totals 13 residues. The CDR3 sequence: CASSLGGFSSYTF. The CDR3 bases are TGTGCCAGCAGCTTAGGGGGCTTCTCGAGCTACACCTTC.

The chain carries TRBV9 and TRBJ2-1; D possibly corresponds to TRBD2 (5 bases). In germline, CDR1 is SGDLS, CDR2 YYNGEE. The CDR3 has 12 residues. V was clipped by 0 bases and J by 12 bases, with 10 bases between them. DNA for the CDR3: TGTGCCAGCAGCGTAGACAGCGGAGGGCAGTTCTTC. It specifies CASSVDSGGQFF.

This clone was picked up a small number of times. The V and J genes are TRBV10-3 and TRBJ2-7; 9 bases map to TRBD1. CDR3 length: 13 residues. V trimming: 4 bases; J trimming: 6 bases; junction bases outside the gene matches: 4. Germline CDR1 ENHRY, CDR2 SYGVKD. CDR3 sequence reads: CAISVGQGGEQYF. CDR3 nucleotides: TGTGCCATCAGTGTGGGACAGGGTGGCGAGCAGTACTTC.

This clone was recorded a few times. The chain joins TRBV5-1 to TRBJ1-5; no firm D call. Germline V CDR1 and CDR2: SGHRS, YFSETQ. The length of the CDR3 is 13 residues. V shed 4 bases and J shed 5 bases, with 10 bases lying between them. The CDR3 DNA follows: TGCGCCAGCAGCCCAGGTAGTGATCAGCCCCAGCATTTT. Its protein product is CASSPGSDQPQHF.